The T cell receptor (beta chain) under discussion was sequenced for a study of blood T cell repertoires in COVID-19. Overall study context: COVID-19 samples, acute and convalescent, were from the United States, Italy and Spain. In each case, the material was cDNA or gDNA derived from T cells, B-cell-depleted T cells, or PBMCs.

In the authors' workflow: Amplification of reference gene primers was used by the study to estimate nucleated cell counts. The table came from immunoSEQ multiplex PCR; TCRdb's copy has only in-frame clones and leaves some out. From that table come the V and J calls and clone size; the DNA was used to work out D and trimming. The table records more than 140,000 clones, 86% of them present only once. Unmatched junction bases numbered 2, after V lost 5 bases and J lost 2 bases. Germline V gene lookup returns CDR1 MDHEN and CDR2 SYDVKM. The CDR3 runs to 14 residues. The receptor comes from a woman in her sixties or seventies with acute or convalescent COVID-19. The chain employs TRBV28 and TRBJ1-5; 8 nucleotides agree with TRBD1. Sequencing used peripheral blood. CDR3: CASSRGQGNQPQHF. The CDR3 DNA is TGTGCCAGCAGTCGGGGACAGGGCAATCAGCCCCAGCATTTT. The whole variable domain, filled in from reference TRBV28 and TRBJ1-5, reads DVKVTQSSRYLVKRTGEKVFLECVQDMDHENMFWYRQDPGLGLRLIYFSYDVKMKEKGDIPEGYSVSREKKERFSLILESASTNQTSMYLCASSRGQGNQPQHFGDGTRLSIL.